Here is one TCR beta chain with its context. These data belong to a study of blood T cell repertoires in COVID-19. The authors' processing: Using reference gene primer amplification, nucleated cell counts were estimated. TCRdb's table, derived via immunoSEQ multiplex PCR, lists solely in-frame clones and lacks some. V and J calls and clone size are given by that table; D and trimming were obtained from the DNA. The sample carries about 150,000 clones, about four fifths recorded once. This CDR3 region has 14 residues. CDR1 is SEHNR and CDR2 is FQNEAQ in the germline V gene (reference sequence). V dropped 0 bases and J dropped 2 bases, with 6 bases sitting between them.

The receptor was derived from a human donor with acute or convalescent COVID-19. The donor label of this sample is uncertain. The sequencing sample was made of peripheral blood. The chain employs TRBV7-9 and TRBJ2-3; D is uncertain. The CDR3 protein is CASSLAGNTDTQYF. In DNA, the CDR3 is TGTGCCAGCAGCTTAGCGGGCAACACAGATACGCAGTATTTT.